This T cell receptor (beta chain) was documented in a study of brain T cells in children with intractable seizures. Surgery cases with the highest brain T cell transcript signatures were chosen for sequencing. The data were produced by immunoSEQ multiplex PCR, yet TCRdb's version contains in-frame clones alone and is incomplete. The sample lists approximately 40,000 clones; around 90% were seen once. Germline CDR1 is SEHNR and CDR2 is FQNEAQ (reference sequence). This CDR3 contains 13 residues. V was cut by 5 bases and J by 5 bases, with 10 bases left in between. This specimen consisted of peripheral blood, obtained at surgery. This chain joins TRBV7-9 and TRBJ1-5; a weak D match, TRBD1 (6 bases). The receptor's source is a girl aged 2-10 years with tuberous sclerosis and intractable seizures. DNA for the CDR3: TGTGCCAGCAGCAGCAGGGGAGATCAGCCCCAGCATTTT. Translating it yields CASSSRGDQPQHF.